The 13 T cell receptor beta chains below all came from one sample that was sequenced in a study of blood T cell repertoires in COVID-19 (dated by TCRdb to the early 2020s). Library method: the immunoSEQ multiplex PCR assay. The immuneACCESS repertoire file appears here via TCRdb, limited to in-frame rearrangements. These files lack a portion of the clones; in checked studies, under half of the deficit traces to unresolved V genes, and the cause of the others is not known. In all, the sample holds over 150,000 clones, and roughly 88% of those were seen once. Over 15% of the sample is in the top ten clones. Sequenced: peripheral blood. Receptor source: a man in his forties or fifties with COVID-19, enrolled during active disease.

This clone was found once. The CDR3 sequence is CASSVDPGGEETQYF. In nucleotides, the CDR3 is TGTGCCAGCAGCGTAGACCCAGGGGGCGAAGAGACCCAGTACTTC. The chain recombines TRBV9 with TRBJ2-5, with TRBD1 matching over 8 bases. Germline CDR1 and CDR2: SGDLS and YYNGEE. The V gene end was trimmed by 0 bases and the J gene end by 3 bases; junction bases not matched to a gene: 4. The CDR3 runs 15 residues.

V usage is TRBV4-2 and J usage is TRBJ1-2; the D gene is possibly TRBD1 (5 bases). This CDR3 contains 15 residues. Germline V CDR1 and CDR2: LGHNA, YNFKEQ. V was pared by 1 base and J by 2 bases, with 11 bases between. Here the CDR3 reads CASSQAWTSNYGYTF. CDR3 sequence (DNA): TGTGCCAGCAGCCAAGCCTGGACAAGCAACTATGGCTACACCTTC.

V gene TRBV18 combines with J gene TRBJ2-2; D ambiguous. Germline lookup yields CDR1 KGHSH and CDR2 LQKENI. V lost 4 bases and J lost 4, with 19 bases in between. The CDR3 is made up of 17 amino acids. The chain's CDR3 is CASSLIQRGAVTGELFF. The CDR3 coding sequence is TGTGCCAGCTCACTCATTCAAAGAGGAGCCGTCACCGGGGAGCTGTTTTTT. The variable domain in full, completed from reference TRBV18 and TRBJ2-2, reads NAGVMQNPRHLVRRRGQEARLRCSPMKGHSHVYWYRQLPEEGLKFMVYLQKENIIDESGMPKERFSAEFPKEGPSILRIQQVVRGDSAAYFCASSLIQRGAVTGELFFGEGSRLTVL.

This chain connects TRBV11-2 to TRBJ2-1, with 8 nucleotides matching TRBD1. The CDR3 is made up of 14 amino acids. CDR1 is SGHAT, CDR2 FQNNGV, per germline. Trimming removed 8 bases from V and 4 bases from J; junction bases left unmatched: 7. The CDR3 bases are TGTGCCAGCCAAGGGCAGGGGGCATACAATGAGCAGTTCTTC. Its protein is CASQGQGAYNEQFF.

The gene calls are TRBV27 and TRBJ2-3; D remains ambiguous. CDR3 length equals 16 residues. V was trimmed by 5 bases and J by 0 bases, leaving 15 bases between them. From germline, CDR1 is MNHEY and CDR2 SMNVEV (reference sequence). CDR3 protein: CASSPLFSSSTDTQYF. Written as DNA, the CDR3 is TGTGCCAGCAGTCCCTTGTTTAGCAGTAGCACAGATACGCAGTATTTT.

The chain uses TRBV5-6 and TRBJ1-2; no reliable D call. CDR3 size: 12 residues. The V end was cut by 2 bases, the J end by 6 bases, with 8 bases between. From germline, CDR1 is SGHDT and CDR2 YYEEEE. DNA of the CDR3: TGTGCCAGCAGCTTCACAGCCGATGGCTACACCTTC. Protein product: CASSFTADGYTF.

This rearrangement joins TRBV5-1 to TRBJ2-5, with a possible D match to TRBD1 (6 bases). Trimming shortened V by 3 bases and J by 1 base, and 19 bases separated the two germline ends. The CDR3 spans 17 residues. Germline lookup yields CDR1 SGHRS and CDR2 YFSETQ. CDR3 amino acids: CASSWDRQDTTQETQYF. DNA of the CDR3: TGCGCCAGCAGCTGGGACCGACAGGATACCACCCAAGAGACCCAGTACTTC.

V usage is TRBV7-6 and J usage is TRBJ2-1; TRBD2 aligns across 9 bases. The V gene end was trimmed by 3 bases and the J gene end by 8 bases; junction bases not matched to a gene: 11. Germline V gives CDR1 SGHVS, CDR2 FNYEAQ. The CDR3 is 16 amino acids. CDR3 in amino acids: CASSFMISGGRDEQFF. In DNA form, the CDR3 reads TGTGCCAGCAGCTTTATGATCAGCGGGGGGCGGGATGAGCAGTTCTTC.

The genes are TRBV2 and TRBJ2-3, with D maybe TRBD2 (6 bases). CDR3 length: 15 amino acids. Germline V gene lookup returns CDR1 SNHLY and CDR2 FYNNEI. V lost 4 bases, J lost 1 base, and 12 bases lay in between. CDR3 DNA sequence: TGTGCCAGCAGTGTTGGAGGGGCTGGCACAGATACGCAGTATTTT. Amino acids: CASSVGGAGTDTQYF.

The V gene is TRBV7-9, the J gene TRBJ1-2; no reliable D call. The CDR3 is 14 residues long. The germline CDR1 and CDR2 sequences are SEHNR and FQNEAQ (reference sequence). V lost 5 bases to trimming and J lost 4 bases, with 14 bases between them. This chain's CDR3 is CASSLNQESYGYTF. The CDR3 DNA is TGTGCCAGCAGCCTGAACCAGGAAAGCTATGGCTACACCTTC.

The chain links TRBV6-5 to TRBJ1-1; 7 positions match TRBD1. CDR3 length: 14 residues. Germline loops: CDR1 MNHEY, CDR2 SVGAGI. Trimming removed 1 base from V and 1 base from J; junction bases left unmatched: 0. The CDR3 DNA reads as TGTGCCAGCAGTTACTGGACAGGGAACACTGAAGCTTTCTTT. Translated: CASSYWTGNTEAFF.

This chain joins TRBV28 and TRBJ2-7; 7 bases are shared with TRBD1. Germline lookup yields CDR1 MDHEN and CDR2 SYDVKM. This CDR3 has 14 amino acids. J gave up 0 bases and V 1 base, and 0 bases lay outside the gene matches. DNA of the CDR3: TGTGCCAGCAGTTTATCAGGGGGCTCCTACGAGCAGTACTTC. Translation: CASSLSGGSYEQYF. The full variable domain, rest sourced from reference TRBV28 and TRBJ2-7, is DVKVTQSSRYLVKRTGEKVFLECVQDMDHENMFWYRQDPGLGLRLIYFSYDVKMKEKGDIPEGYSVSREKKERFSLILESASTNQTSMYLCASSLSGGSYEQYFGPGTRLTVT.

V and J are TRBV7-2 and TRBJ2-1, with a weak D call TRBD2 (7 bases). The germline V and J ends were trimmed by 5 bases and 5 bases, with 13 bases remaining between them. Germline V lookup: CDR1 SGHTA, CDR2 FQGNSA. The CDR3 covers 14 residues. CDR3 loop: CASSTRGADNEQFF. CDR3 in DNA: TGTGCCAGCAGCACACGGGGGGCGGACAATGAGCAGTTCTTC. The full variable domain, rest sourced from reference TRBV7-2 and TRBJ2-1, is GAGVSQSPSNKVTEKGKDVELRCDPISGHTALYWYRQSLGQGLEFLIYFQGNSAPDKSGLPSDRFSAERTGGSVSTLTIQRTQQEDSAVYLCASSTRGADNEQFFGPGTRLTVL.